This TCR beta chain was captured by sequencing in a study of regulatory T cells in long-lasting Graves disease. This clonotype was observed many times. Its antigen remains unidentified. Arm-PCR of CDR3 regions with iRepertoire HTBI primers generated TCR beta libraries. Via MiXCR, TCRdb re-called the multiplex PCR reads, giving one row per CDR3 protein. Among under 700,000 distinct CDR3 sequences, 15% to 20% were seen once, and the ten largest hold more than 20%. The time point here: newly diagnosed GD, antithyroid drugs for less than 3 months. The TCR library was prepared using RNA isolated from PBMCs. The CDR3 consists of 14 residues. The ends lost 4 bases at V and 4 bases at J; junction bases unmatched: 7. Study-wide results and caveats: With persistent disease, TRBV28, TRBJ1-2 and TRBJ2-5 were the favored segments. Whereas new patients shared some 990 public clonotypes, persistent patients shared more, at about 3,000.

The same data also contributed to another study, on T cells in Graves' hyperthyroidism and ophthalmopathy.

Sample: peripheral blood mononuclear cells (PBMCs), taken at new diagnosis, from a patient treated with antithyroid drugs. The sequence derives from a woman between 40 and 65 years old with Graves disease. This rearrangement joins TRBV12-3 or TRBV12-4 to TRBJ2-7; TRBD1 agrees at 7 bases. CDR3 sequence reads: CASSSVGRGYEQYF. As DNA, the CDR3 is TGTGCCAGCAGTTCGGTTGGCAGGGGGTACGAGCAGTACTTC.